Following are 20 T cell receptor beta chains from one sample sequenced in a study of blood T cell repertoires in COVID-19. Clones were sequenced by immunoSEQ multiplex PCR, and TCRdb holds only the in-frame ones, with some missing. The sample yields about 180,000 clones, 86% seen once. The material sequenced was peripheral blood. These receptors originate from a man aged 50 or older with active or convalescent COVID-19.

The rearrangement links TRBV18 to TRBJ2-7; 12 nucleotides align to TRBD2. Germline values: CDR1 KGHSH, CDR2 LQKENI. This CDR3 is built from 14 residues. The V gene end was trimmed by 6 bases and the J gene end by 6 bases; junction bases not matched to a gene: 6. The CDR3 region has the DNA TGTGCCAGCTCGGTTGGGACTAGCGGGCTCGAGCAGTACTTC. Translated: CASSVGTSGLEQYF.

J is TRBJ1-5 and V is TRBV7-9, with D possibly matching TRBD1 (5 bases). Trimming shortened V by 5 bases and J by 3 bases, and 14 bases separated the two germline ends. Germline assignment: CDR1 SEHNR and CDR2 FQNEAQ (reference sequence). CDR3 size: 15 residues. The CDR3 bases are TGTGCCAGCAGCCCCTGGGGGGAGTCCAATCAGCCCCAGCATTTT. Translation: CASSPWGESNQPQHF. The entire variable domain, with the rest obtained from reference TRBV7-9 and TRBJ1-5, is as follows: DTGVSQNPRHKITKRGQNVTFRCDPISEHNRLYWYRQTLGQGPEFLTYFQNEAQLEKSRLLSDRFSAERPKGSFSTLEIQRTEQGDSAMYLCASSPWGESNQPQHFGDGTRLSIL.

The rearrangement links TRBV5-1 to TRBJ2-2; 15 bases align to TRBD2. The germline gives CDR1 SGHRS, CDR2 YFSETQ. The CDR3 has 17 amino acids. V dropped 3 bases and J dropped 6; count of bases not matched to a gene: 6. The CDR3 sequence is CASSSGTSGRFAGELFF. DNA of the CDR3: TGCGCCAGCAGCTCCGGGACTAGCGGGAGGTTTGCCGGGGAGCTGTTTTTT.

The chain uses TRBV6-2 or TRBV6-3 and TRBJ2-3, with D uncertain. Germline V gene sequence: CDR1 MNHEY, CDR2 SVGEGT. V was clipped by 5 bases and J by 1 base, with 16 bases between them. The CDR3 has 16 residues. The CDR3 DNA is TGTGCCAGCAGTCCGCCGGAGTCTGTGGGCACAGATACGCAGTATTTT. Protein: CASSPPESVGTDTQYF.

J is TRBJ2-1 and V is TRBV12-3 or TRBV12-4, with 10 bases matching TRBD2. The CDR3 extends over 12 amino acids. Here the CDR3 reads CAGAGGLGEQFF. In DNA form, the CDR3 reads TGTGCAGGAGCGGGGGGGCTTGGTGAGCAGTTCTTC.

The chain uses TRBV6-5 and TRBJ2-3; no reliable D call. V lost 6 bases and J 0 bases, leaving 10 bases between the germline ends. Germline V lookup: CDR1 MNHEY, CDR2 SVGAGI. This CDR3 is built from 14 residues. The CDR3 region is CASRTFSSTDTQYF. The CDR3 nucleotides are TGTGCCAGCAGGACATTTTCTAGCACAGATACGCAGTATTTT.

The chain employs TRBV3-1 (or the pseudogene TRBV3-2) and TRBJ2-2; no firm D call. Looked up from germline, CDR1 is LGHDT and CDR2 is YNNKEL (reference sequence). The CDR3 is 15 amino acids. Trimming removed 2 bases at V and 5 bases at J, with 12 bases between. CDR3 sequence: CASSQTRVRTGELFF. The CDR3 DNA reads TGTGCCAGCAGCCAAACCCGGGTTCGGACCGGGGAGCTGTTTTTT.

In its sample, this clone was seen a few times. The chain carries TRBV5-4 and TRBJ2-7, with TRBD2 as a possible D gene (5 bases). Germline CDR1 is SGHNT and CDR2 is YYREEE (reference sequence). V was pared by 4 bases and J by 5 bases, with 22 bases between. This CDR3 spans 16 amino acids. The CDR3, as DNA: TGTGCCAGCAGCCGCCTGGGAGTGCTGAAAACCGACGAGCAGTACTTC. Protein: CASSRLGVLKTDEQYF.

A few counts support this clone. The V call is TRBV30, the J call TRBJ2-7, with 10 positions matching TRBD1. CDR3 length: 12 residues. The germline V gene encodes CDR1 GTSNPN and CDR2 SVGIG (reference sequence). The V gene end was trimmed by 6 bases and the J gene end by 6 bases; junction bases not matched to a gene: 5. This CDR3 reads CACRDRGLEQYF. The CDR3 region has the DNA TGTGCCTGTCGGGACAGGGGCCTCGAGCAGTACTTC.

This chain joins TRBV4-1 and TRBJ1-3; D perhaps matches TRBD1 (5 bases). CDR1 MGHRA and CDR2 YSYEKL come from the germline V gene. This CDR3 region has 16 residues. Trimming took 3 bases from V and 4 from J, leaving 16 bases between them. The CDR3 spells CASSQDAGGTGNTIYF. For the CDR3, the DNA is TGCGCCAGCAGCCAGGATGCCGGGGGGACGGGAAACACCATATATTTT.

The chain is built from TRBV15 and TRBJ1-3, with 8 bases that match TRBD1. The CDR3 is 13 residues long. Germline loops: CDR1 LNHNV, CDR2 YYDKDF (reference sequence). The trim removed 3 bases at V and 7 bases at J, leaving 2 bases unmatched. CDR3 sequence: CATSRTGVNTIYF. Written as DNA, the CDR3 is TGTGCCACCAGCAGGACAGGGGTGAACACCATATATTTT.

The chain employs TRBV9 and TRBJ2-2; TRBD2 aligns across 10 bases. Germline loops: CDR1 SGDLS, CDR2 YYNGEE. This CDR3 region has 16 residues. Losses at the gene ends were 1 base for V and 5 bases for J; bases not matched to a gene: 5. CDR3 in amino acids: CASSVLGLASTGELFF. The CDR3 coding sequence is TGTGCCAGCAGCGTATTGGGACTAGCGAGTACCGGGGAGCTGTTTTTT.

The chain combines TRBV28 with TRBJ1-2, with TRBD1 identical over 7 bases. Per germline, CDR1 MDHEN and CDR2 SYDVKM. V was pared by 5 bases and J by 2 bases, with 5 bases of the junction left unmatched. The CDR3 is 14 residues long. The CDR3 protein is CASSIETGNYGYTF. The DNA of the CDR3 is TGTGCCAGCAGTATAGAGACAGGGAACTATGGCTACACCTTC.

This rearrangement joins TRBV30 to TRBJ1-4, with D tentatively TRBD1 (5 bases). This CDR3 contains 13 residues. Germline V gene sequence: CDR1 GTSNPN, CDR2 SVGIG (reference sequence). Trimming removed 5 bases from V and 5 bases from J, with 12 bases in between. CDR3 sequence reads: CAWATGVNEKLFF. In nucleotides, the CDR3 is TGTGCCTGGGCGACGGGGGTGAATGAAAAACTGTTTTTT.

CDR3: CASSPISGDRTYEQYF. CDR3 DNA: TGTGCCAGCTCGCCCATTAGTGGGGACAGAACCTACGAGCAGTACTTC. V gene TRBV18 combines with J gene TRBJ2-7; 7 nucleotides align to TRBD1. The trim removed 6 bases at V and 2 bases at J, leaving 13 bases unmatched. The CDR3 runs 16 residues. Germline CDR1 KGHSH, CDR2 LQKENI.

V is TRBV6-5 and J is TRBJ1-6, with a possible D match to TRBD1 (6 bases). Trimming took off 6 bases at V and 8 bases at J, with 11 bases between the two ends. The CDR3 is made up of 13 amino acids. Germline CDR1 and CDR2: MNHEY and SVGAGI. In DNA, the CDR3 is TGTGCCAGCAGAACAGGGTTTTATTCACCCCTCCACTTT. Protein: CASRTGFYSPLHF.

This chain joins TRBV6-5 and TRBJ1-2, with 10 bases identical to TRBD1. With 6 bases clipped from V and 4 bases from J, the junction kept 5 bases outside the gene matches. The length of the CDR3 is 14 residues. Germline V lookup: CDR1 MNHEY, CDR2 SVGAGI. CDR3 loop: CASRYGTGAYGYTF. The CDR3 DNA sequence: TGTGCCAGCAGATACGGGACAGGGGCCTATGGCTACACCTTC.

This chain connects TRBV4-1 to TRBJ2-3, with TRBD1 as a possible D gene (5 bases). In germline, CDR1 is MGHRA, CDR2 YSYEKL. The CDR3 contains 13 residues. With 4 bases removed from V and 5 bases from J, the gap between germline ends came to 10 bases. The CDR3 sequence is CASSRTQGDTQYF. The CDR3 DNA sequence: TGCGCCAGCAGCCGGACCCAGGGAGATACGCAGTATTTT.

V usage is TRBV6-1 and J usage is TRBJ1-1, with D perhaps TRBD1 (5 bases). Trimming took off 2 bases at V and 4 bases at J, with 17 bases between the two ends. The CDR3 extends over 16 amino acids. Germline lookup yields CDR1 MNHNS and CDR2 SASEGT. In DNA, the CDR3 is TGTGCCAGCAGTGAACAGGGTTCAGCCCCGGGCACTGAAGCTTTCTTT. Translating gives CASSEQGSAPGTEAFF.

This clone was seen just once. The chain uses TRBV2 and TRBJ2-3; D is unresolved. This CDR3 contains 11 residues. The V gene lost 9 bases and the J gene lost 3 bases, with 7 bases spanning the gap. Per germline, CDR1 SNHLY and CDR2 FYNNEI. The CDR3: CARAVTDTQYF. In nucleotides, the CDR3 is TGTGCCAGGGCAGTGACAGATACGCAGTATTTT.